This T cell receptor beta chain was found in a study of memory CD8 T cells in hepatitis C reinfection. The table came from immunoSEQ multiplex PCR; TCRdb's copy has only in-frame clones and leaves some out. The data show 44,000 or so clones, roughly 88% seen once. Germline CDR1 is SQVTM and CDR2 is ANQGSEA. The junction had 2 bases not matched to a gene; V was cut back by 3 bases and J by 0 bases. CDR3 length: 14 amino acids. Sample time point: peak reinfection, 3 to 8 weeks after reinfection detection. TCR sequencing was done directly ex vivo on sorted cells, without expansion in vitro. The sample comprised naive CD8+ T cells sorted from blood. V gene TRBV29-1 combines with J gene TRBJ1-1, with TRBD1 matching over 9 bases. This TCR derives from a man younger than 35 with hepatitis C virus infection. CDR3 bases: TGCAGCGTTGAGGACAGGGGAATGAACACTGAAGCTTTCTTT. Translation gives CSVEDRGMNTEAFF.